Listed below are T cell receptor beta chains from one sample, sequenced in a study of T-cell memory formation after mild COVID-19. Each CDR3 protein is one row after TCRdb ran MiXCR on the 5' RACE reads. The data show roughly 500,000 distinct CDR3 sequences, with about a fifth seen just once and around an eighth held by the top ten. Sequenced input: PBMCs or a T cell subset sorted from them (not recorded which). These receptors came from an adult woman who had mild COVID-19 (a few samples of this study predate the infection). Cell type and time point are not known. Both conserved end residues are part of each CDR3. A D gene is named only where the DNA matches it firmly. Not all rows give a size; the values are once, few, many and, for expanded clones, a class.

j_call | d_call | clone_size | v_call | cdr3_aa | cdr3_nt
TRBJ1-4 | - | few | TRBV12-3/TRBV12-4 | CASRGSANEKLFF | TGTGCCAGCAGGGGCTCGGCTAATGAAAAACTGTTTTTT
TRBJ1-2 | - | - | TRBV10-3 | CAISDTGTPASGYTF | TGTGCCATCAGTGACACCGGGACACCCGCTTCTGGCTACACCTTC
TRBJ2-5 | TRBD1 | few | TRBV7-9 | CASSYPTGGETQYF | TGTGCCAGCAGCTACCCGACAGGGGGAGAGACCCAGTACTTC
TRBJ2-1 | - | - | TRBV20-1 | CSARDQGKDNEQFF | TGCAGTGCTAGAGACCAGGGAAAGGACAATGAGCAGTTCTTC
TRBJ1-1 | - | - | TRBV7-9 | CASSPEITNTEAFF | TGTGCCAGCAGCCCCGAGATCACGAACACTGAAGCTTTCTTT
TRBJ2-1 | TRBD2 | few | TRBV12-3/TRBV12-4 | CASSLAASGVYNEQFF | TGTGCCAGCAGTTTAGCGGCTAGCGGGGTCTACAATGAGCAGTTCTTC
TRBJ2-1 | TRBD2 | few | TRBV7-2 | CASSFARLAGGRYNEQFF | TGTGCCAGCAGCTTCGCCAGACTAGCGGGGGGGCGGTACAATGAGCAGTTCTTC
TRBJ2-3 | - | few | TRBV7-6 | CASSPQGRPGTQYF | TGTGCCAGCAGCCCGCAGGGGAGGCCAGGTACGCAGTATTTT
TRBJ1-1 | - | many | TRBV24-1 | CATSDRNTEAFF | TGTGCCACCAGCGATAGGAACACTGAAGCTTTCTTT
TRBJ2-7 | - | few | TRBV7-8 | CASSRGRLGLSYEQYF | TGTGCCAGCAGCAGAGGACGACTGGGCCTCTCCTACGAGCAGTACTTC
TRBJ2-5 | TRBD1 | once | TRBV11-3 | CASSQPTGEWQETQYF | TGTGCCAGCAGCCAGCCGACAGGGGAGTGGCAAGAGACCCAGTACTTC
TRBJ1-1 | - | - | TRBV6-5 | CASSSITNTEAFF | TGTGCCAGCAGTTCTATAACAAACACTGAAGCTTTCTTT
TRBJ2-7 | - | - | TRBV27 | CASSWAGAYEQYF | TGTGCCAGCAGTTGGGCAGGGGCCTACGAGCAGTACTTC
TRBJ2-1 | - | few | TRBV6-6 | CASSPRGGMANEQFF | TGTGCCAGCAGCCCTAGGGGGGGCATGGCTAATGAGCAGTTCTTC
TRBJ1-3 | - | - | TRBV6-5 | CASSYKGAHSGNTIYF | TGTGCCAGCAGTTACAAAGGAGCGCACTCTGGAAACACCATATATTTT
TRBJ2-5 | - | - | TRBV4-1 | CASSQGHNPSPKGAQYF | TGCGCCAGCAGCCAAGGCCATAACCCTTCGCCAAAAGGAGCCCAGTACTTC
TRBJ2-7 | TRBD1 | - | TRBV29-1 | CSVEGGRDRGVFPSRSSYEQYF | TGCAGCGTTGAAGGGGGCCGGGACAGGGGAGTTTTCCCCTCCCGATCCAGCTACGAGCAGTACTTC
TRBJ1-1 | - | - | TRBV6-5 | CASSDSGIRDTEAFF | TGTGCCAGCAGTGACAGCGGGATAAGGGACACTGAAGCTTTCTTT
TRBJ2-2 | - | few | TRBV27 | CASSLTHGSLNTGELFF | TGTGCCAGCAGCTTGACCCACGGGAGTTTGAACACCGGGGAGCTGTTTTTT
TRBJ2-4 | TRBD1 | many | TRBV12-3/TRBV12-4 | CASSSRDRGGIQYF | TGTGCCAGCAGTTCCCGGGACAGGGGGGGCATTCAGTACTTC
TRBJ1-1 | - | - | TRBV10-3 | CAISESLRNTEAFF | TGTGCCATCAGTGAGTCTTTACGGAACACTGAAGCTTTCTTT
TRBJ2-3 | TRBD1 | - | TRBV30 | CAWRTGGADTQYF | TGTGCCTGGAGGACAGGGGGCGCGGATACGCAGTATTTT
TRBJ2-7 | TRBD1 | - | TRBV9 | CASSEERDRGTDEQYF | TGTGCCAGCAGCGAAGAACGGGACAGGGGAACAGACGAGCAGTACTTC
TRBJ1-4 | TRBD1 | few | TRBV27 | CASSFYRGGEKLFF | TGTGCCAGCAGTTTCTACAGGGGAGGCGAAAAACTGTTTTTT
TRBJ1-2 | - | many | TRBV14 | CASSQVTGSLYGYTF | TGTGCCAGCAGCCAAGTCACAGGATCGTTGTATGGCTACACCTTC
TRBJ1-1 | - | few | TRBV29-1 | CSVTPGGASIGAFF | TGCAGCGTTACCCCAGGTGGGGCCTCTATCGGGGCTTTCTTT
TRBJ2-7 | - | - | TRBV20-1 | CSASPAGEQYF | TGCAGTGCTAGTCCGGCGGGCGAGCAGTACTTC
TRBJ2-7 | TRBD2 | few | TRBV12-3/TRBV12-4 | CASSPTSGATMQYF | TGTGCCAGCAGTCCTACTAGCGGGGCTACGATGCAGTACTTC
TRBJ1-1 | TRBD1 | - | TRBV6-6 | CASKDRGDTEAFF | TGTGCCAGCAAGGACAGGGGGGACACTGAAGCTTTCTTT
TRBJ2-7 | TRBD1 | - | TRBV3-1 | CASSLRDRVSEQYF | TGTGCCAGCAGCCTCCGGGACAGGGTAAGCGAGCAGTACTTC
TRBJ2-1 | - | few | TRBV9 | CASSPGRGYNEQFF | TGTGCCAGCAGCCCGGGGCGGGGTTACAATGAGCAGTTCTTC
TRBJ2-5 | - | few | TRBV4-1 | CASSQDLAGGATQYF | TGCGCCAGCAGCCAAGATCTTGCAGGGGGGGCGACCCAGTACTTC
TRBJ1-3 | - | few | TRBV12-3/TRBV12-4 | CASPRTFQPGNTIYF | TGTGCCAGCCCTAGGACCTTCCAGCCTGGAAACACCATATATTTT
TRBJ2-1 | - | - | TRBV7-6 | CASSTPSARFHEQFF | TGTGCCAGCAGCACCCCAAGTGCTAGGTTCCATGAGCAGTTCTTC
TRBJ1-6 | TRBD1 | - | TRBV12-3/TRBV12-4 | CASSYRDRDSPLHF | TGTGCCAGCAGTTACCGGGACAGGGATTCACCCCTCCACTTT
TRBJ1-2 | - | - | TRBV14 | CASSQVISGSYTF | TGTGCCAGCAGCCAAGTGATTTCGGGAAGTTACACCTTC
TRBJ2-2 | - | few | TRBV12-3/TRBV12-4 | CASSLRPQGTGELFF | TGTGCCAGCAGTTTGCGGCCGCAGGGAACCGGGGAGCTGTTTTTT
TRBJ1-1 | - | few | TRBV6-6 | CASSYSPVRGKTEAFF | TGTGCCAGCAGTTATTCCCCAGTAAGAGGGAAGACTGAAGCTTTCTTT
TRBJ2-1 | TRBD2 | - | TRBV30 | CAWSIPLSGTSGRNEQFF | TGTGCCTGGAGTATTCCCCTTTCCGGGACTAGCGGGAGGAATGAGCAGTTCTTC
TRBJ2-2 | TRBD2 | - | TRBV15 | CATRLAGGFGELFF | TGTGCCACCAGACTAGCGGGAGGGTTCGGGGAGCTGTTTTTT
TRBJ2-1 | TRBD1 | few | TRBV7-9 | CASSLESGGRVKEFF | TGTGCCAGCAGCTTAGAGTCAGGGGGCCGCGTAAAGGAGTTCTTC
TRBJ2-3 | TRBD2 | few | TRBV7-2 | CASSLGLAGRGTDTQYF | TGTGCCAGCAGCCTCGGACTAGCGGGCCGAGGAACAGATACGCAGTATTTT
TRBJ2-7 | TRBD2 | - | TRBV20-1 | CSAIQRGLSYEQYF | TGCAGTGCTATCCAGCGGGGCCTCTCCTACGAGCAGTACTTC
TRBJ2-7 | TRBD1 | - | TRBV7-2 | CASSSRVGDRGTYEQYF | TGTGCCAGCAGCTCTAGGGTAGGGGACAGGGGGACCTACGAGCAGTACTTC
TRBJ2-6 | - | - | TRBV9 | CASSVDGISGANVLTF | TGTGCCAGCAGCGTAGACGGGATCTCTGGGGCCAACGTCCTGACTTTC
TRBJ1-1 | - | many | TRBV20-1 | CSARWGESVNTEAFF | TGCAGTGCTAGGTGGGGGGAGAGTGTGAACACTGAAGCTTTCTTT
TRBJ1-1 | TRBD1 | few | TRBV3-1 | CASSPSDRGYTEAFF | TGTGCCAGCAGCCCCTCGGACAGGGGTTACACTGAAGCTTTCTTT
TRBJ2-7 | - | - | TRBV7-9 | CASSLSTSGNEQYF | TGTGCCAGCAGCTTATCAACTTCGGGCAACGAGCAGTACTTC
TRBJ2-7 | - | - | TRBV5-1 | CASSWAEGRNEQYF | TGCGCCAGCAGCTGGGCGGAGGGGAGAAACGAGCAGTACTTC
TRBJ2-5 | - | few | TRBV5-6 | CASSLPGAQETQYF | TGTGCCAGCAGCTTGCCAGGGGCCCAAGAGACCCAGTACTTC